This T cell receptor (beta chain) was documented in a study of blood T cell repertoires in COVID-19. Study background: From the United States, Italy and Spain came samples of acute and convalescent COVID-19.

Clones were sequenced by immunoSEQ multiplex PCR, and TCRdb holds only the in-frame ones, with some missing. The sample records under 75,000 clones, about 83% being singletons. The CDR3 runs to 15 residues. Germline CDR1 reads LNHDA; CDR2 reads SQIVND (reference sequence). The junction had 6 bases not matched to a gene; V was cut back by 5 bases and J by 0 bases. This TCR was recovered from a human donor in a cohort sampled during active COVID-19. The chain carries TRBV19 and TRBJ1-1, with 7 positions matching TRBD1. Sequences were obtained from peripheral blood. The CDR3: CASSPGTAMNTEAFF. The DNA for the CDR3 is TGTGCCAGTAGTCCTGGGACAGCTATGAACACTGAAGCTTTCTTT.